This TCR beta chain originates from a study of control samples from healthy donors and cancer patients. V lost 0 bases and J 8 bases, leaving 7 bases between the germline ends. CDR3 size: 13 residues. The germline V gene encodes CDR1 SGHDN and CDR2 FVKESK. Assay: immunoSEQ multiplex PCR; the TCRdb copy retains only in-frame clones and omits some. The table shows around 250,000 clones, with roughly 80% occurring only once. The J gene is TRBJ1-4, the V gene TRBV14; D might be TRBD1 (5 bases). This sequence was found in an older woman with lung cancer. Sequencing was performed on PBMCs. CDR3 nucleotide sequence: TGTGCCAGCAGCCAAGATCGGGGGGAAAAACTGTTTTTT. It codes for CASSQDRGEKLFF.